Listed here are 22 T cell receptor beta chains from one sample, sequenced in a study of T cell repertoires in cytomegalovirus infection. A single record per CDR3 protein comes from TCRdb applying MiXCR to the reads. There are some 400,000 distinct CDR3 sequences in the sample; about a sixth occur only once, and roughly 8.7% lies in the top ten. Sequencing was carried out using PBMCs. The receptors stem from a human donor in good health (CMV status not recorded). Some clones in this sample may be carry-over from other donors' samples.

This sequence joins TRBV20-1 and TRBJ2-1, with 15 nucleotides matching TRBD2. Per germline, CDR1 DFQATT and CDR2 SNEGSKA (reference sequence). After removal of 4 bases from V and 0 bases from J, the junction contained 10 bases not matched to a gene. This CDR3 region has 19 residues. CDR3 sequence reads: CSATGGGLAGGLSYNEQFF. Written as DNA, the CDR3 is TGCAGTGCTACAGGGGGTGGACTAGCGGGAGGGCTCTCCTACAATGAGCAGTTCTTC.

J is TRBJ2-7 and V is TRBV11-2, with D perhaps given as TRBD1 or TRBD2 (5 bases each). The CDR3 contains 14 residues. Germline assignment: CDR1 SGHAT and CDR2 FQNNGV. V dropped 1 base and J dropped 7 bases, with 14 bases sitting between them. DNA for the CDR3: TGTGCCAGCAGCTTAGGCTTACAGGCGGGTGAGCAGTACTTC. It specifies CASSLGLQAGEQYF.

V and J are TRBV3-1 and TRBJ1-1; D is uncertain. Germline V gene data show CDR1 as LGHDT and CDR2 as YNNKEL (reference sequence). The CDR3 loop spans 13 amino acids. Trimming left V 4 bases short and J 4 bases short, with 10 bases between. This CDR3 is CASSPQMVTEAFF. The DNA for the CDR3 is TGTGCCAGCAGCCCCCAAATGGTCACTGAAGCTTTCTTT. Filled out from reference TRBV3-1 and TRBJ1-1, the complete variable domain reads DTAVSQTPKYLVTQMGNDKSIKCEQNLGHDTMYWYKQDSKKFLKIMFSYNNKELIINETVPNRFSPKSPDKAHLNLHINSLELGDSAVYFCASSPQMVTEAFFGQGTRLTVV.

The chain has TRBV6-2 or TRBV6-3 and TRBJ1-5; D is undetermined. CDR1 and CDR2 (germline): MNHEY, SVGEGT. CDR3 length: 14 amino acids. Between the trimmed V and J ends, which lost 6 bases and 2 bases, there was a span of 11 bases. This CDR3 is CASRRPRGNQPQHF. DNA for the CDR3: TGTGCCAGCAGACGTCCCCGGGGCAATCAGCCCCAGCATTTT.

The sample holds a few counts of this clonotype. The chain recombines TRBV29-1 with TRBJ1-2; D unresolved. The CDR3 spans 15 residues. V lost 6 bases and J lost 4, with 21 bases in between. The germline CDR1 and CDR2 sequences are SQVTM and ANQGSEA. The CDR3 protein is CSVKASGSPGYGYTF. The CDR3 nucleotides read TGCAGCGTCAAGGCCTCAGGATCCCCAGGCTATGGCTACACCTTC.

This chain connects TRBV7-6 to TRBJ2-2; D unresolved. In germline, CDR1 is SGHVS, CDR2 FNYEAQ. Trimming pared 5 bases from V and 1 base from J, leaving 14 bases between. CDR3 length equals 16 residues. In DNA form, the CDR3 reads TGTGCCAGCAGCGTGGGTTGGCATTTGAACACCGGGGAGCTGTTTTTT. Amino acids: CASSVGWHLNTGELFF.

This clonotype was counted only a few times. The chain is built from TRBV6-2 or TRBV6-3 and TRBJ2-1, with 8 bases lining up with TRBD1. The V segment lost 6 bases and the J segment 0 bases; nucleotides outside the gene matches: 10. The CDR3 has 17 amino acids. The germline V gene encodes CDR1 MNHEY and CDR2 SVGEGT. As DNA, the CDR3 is TGTGCCAGCAGGACTACCACAGGGGGAGGCTCCTACAATGAGCAGTTCTTC. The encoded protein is CASRTTTGGGSYNEQFF.

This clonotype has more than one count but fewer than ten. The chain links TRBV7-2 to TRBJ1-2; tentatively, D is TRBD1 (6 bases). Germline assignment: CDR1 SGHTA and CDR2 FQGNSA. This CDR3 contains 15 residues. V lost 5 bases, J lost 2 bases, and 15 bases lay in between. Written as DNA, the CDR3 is TGTGCCAGCAGCGGAGACAGGAGGTCAAACTATGGCTACACCTTC. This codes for CASSGDRRSNYGYTF.

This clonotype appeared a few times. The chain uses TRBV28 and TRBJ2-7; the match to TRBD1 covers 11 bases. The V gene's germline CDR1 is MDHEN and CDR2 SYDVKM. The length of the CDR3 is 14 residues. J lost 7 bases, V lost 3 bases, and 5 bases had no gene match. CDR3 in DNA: TGTGCCAGCAGTTTCGGGGACAGGGGGTTTGAGCAGTACTTC. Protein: CASSFGDRGFEQYF.

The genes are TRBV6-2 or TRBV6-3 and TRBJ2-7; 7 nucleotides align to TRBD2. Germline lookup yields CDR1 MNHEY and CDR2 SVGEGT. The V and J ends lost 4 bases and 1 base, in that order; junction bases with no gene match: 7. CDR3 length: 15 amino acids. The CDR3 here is CASSFDSSGSYEQYF. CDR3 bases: TGTGCCAGCAGTTTCGACTCTAGCGGATCCTACGAGCAGTACTTC.

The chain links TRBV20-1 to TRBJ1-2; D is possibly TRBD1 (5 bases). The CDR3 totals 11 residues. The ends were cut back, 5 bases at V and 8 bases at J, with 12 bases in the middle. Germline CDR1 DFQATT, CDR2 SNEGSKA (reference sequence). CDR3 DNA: TGCAGTGCTCTGGGACCTCCGGGCTACACCTTC. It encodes CSALGPPGYTF.

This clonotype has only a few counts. This CDR3 is CASSGGHLTEAFF. In DNA form, the CDR3 reads TGTGCCAGCAGCGGGGGGCATCTCACTGAAGCTTTCTTT. V is TRBV14 and J is TRBJ1-1, with a possible D match to TRBD1 (6 bases). The CDR3 runs to 13 residues. In germline, CDR1 is SGHDN, CDR2 FVKESK. The V end was cut by 5 bases, the J end by 4 bases, with 11 bases between.

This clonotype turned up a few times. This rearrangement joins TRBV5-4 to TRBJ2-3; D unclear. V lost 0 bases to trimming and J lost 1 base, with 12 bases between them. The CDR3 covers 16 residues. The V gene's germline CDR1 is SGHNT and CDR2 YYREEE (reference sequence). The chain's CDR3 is CASSLVGVWGTDTQYF. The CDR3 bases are TGTGCCAGCAGCTTGGTTGGGGTCTGGGGCACAGATACGCAGTATTTT.

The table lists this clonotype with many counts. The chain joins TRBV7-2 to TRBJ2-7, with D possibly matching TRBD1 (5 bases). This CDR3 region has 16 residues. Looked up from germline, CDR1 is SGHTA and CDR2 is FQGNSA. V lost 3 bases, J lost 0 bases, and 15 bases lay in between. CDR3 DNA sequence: TGTGCCAGCAGCTTGGCCCCCACAGGTTACTCCTACGAGCAGTACTTC. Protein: CASSLAPTGYSYEQYF.

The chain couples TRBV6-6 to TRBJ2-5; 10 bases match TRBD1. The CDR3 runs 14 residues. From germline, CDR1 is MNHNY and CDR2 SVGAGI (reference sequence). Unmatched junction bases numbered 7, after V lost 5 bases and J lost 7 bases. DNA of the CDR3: TGTGCCAGCAGTCCTTACGGACAGGGGGGGACCCAGTACTTC. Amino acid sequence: CASSPYGQGGTQYF.

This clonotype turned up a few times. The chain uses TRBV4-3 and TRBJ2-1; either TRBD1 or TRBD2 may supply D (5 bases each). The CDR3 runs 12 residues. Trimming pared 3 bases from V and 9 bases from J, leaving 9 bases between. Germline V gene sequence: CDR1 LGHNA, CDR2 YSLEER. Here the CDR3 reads CASSHRGGEQFF. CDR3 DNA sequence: TGCGCCAGCAGCCATCGGGGCGGTGAGCAGTTCTTC.

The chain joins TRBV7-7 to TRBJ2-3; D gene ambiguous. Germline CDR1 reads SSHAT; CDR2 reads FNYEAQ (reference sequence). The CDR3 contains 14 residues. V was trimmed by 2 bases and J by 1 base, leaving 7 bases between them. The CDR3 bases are TGTGCCAGCAGCTTAAACATCGGCACAGATACGCAGTATTTT. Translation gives CASSLNIGTDTQYF.

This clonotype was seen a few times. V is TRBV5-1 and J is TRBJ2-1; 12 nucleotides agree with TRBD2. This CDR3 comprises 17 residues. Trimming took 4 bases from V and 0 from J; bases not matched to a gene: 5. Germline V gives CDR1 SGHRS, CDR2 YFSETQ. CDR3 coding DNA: TGCGCCAGCAGCCCACGGACTAGCGGGGCCTCCTACAATGAGCAGTTCTTC. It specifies CASSPRTSGASYNEQFF. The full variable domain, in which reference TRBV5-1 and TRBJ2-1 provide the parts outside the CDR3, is KAGVTQTPRYLIKTRGQQVTLSCSPISGHRSVSWYQQTPGQGLQFLFEYFSETQRNKGNFPGRFSGRQFSNSRSEMNVSTLELGDSALYLCASSPRTSGASYNEQFFGPGTRLTVL.

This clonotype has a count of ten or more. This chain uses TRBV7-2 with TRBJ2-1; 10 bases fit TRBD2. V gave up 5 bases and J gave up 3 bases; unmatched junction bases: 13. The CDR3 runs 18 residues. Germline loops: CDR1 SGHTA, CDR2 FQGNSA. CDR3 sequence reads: CASSGVGLAGVLYNEQFF. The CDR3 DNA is TGTGCCAGCAGCGGTGTGGGGCTAGCGGGGGTGCTCTACAATGAGCAGTTCTTC.

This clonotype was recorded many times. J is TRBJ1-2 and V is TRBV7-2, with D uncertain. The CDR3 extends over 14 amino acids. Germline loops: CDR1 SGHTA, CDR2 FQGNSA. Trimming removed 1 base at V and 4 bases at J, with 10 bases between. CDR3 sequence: CASSLERLRYGYTF. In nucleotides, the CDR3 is TGTGCCAGCAGCTTAGAGAGGTTGCGCTATGGCTACACCTTC.

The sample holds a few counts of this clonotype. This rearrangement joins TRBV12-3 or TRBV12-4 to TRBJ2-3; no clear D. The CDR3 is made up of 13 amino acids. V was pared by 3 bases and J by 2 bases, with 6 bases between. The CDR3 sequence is CASSLRHTDTQYF. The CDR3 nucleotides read TGTGCCAGCAGTTTGCGGCACACAGATACGCAGTATTTT.

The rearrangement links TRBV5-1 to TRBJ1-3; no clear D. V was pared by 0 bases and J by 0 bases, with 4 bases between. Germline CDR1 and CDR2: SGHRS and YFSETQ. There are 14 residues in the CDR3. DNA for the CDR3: TGCGCCAGCAGCTTGGACTACTCTGGAAACACCATATATTTT. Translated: CASSLDYSGNTIYF.